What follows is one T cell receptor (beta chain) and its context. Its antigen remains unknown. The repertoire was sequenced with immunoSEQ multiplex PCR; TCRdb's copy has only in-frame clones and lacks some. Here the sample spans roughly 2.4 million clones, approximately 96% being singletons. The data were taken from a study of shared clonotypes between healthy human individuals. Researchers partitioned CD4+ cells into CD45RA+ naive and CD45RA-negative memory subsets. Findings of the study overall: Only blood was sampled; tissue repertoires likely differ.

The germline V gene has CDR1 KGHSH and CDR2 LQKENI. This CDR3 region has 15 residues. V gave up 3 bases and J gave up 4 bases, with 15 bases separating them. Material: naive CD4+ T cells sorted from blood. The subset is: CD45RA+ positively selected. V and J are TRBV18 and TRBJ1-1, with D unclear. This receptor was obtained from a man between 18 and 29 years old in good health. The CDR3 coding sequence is TGTGCCAGCTCACCGGAGGGATCCCGGACCACTGAAGCTTTCTTT. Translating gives CASSPEGSRTTEAFF.